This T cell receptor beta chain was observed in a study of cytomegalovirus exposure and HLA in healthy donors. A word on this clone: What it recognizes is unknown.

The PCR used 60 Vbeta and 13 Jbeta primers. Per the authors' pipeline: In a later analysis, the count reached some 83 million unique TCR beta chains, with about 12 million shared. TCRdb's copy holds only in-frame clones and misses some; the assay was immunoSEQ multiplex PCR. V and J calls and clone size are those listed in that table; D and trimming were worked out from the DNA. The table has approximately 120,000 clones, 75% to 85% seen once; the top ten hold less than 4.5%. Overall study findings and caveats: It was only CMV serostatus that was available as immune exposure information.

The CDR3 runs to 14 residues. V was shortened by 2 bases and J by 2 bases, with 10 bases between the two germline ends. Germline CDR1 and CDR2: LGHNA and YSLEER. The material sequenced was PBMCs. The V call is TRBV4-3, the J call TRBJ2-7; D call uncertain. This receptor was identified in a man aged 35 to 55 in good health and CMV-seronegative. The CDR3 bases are TGCGCCAGCAGCCAAACCGCCCGGGCCTACGAGCAGTACTTC. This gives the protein CASSQTARAYEQYF.